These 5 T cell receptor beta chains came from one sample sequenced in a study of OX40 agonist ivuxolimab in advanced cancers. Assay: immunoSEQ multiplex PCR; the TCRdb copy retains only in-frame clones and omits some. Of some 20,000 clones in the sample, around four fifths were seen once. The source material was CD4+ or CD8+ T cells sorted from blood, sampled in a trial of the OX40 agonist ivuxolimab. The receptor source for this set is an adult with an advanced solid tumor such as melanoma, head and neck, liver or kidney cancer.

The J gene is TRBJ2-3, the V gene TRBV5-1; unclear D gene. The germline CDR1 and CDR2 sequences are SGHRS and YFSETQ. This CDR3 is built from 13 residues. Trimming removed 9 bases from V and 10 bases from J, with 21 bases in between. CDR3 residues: CATTPDSSVAQYF. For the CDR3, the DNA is TGCGCCACCACCCCCGATTCCTCAGTAGCGCAGTATTTT.

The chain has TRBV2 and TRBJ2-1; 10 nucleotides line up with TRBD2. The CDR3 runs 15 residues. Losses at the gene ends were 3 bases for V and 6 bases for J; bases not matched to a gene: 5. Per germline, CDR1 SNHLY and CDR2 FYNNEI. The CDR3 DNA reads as TGTGCCAGCAGTGAGAGCGGGAGGGCCTTCAATGAGCAGTTCTTC. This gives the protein CASSESGRAFNEQFF.

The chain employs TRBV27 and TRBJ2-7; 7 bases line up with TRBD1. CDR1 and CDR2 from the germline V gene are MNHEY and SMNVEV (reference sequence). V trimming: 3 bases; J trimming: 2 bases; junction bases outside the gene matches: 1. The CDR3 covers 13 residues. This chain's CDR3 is CASSLTGTYEQYF. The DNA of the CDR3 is TGTGCCAGCAGTTTGACAGGGACCTACGAGCAGTACTTC.

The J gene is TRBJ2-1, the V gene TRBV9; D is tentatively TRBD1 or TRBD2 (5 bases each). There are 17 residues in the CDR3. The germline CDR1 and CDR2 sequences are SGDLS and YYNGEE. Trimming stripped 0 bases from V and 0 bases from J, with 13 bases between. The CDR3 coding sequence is TGTGCCAGCAGCGTAGGCGTGTGGGGGAGCTCCTACAATGAGCAGTTCTTC. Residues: CASSVGVWGSSYNEQFF.

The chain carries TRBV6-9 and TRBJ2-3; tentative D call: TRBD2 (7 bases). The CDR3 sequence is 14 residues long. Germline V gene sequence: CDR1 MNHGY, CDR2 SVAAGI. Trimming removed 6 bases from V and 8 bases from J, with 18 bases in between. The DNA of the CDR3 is TGTGCCAGCAGCCCCGGGGGGCGAGGGGGTACGCAGTATTTT. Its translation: CASSPGGRGGTQYF.